Below, 10 T cell receptor beta chains from the same sample are listed, as sequenced in a study of cytomegalovirus exposure and HLA in healthy donors. PCR primers comprised 60 Vbeta and 13 Jbeta primers. Here immunoSEQ multiplex PCR was the method, and the copy in TCRdb shows in-frame clones only, minus some. The table lists about 110,000 clones, more than 70% of them singletons, with roughly 2.5% in the top ten. Sequenced sample: PBMCs. These receptors all stem from a man aged 35 to 55 in good health and CMV-seronegative.

The CDR3 region has the DNA TGTGCCAGCAGCTTGACAGGGGATAACCAGCCCCAGCATTTT. Translation: CASSLTGDNQPQHF. This sequence joins TRBV5-6 and TRBJ1-5, with TRBD1 matching over 7 bases. Germline CDR1 is SGHDT and CDR2 is YYEEEE. The CDR3 length is 14 residues. The J segment lost 7 bases and the V segment lost 1 base, leaving 5 bases of the junction unmatched.

This chain connects TRBV6-5 to TRBJ1-2; tentative D call: TRBD1 (5 bases). The germline CDR1 and CDR2 sequences are MNHEY and SVGAGI. Trimming left V 5 bases short and J 5 bases short, with 15 bases between. This CDR3 is built from 14 residues. The CDR3 region has the DNA TGTGCCAGCAGTCGAGATCATAGGGGTTATGGCTACACCTTC. Protein product: CASSRDHRGYGYTF.

The V call is TRBV7-9, the J call TRBJ2-3; unclear D gene. Germline assignment: CDR1 SEHNR and CDR2 FQNEAQ (reference sequence). This CDR3 has 13 residues. V was trimmed by 6 bases and J by 4 bases, leaving 11 bases between them. CDR3 loop: CASSSHGADTQYF. The DNA of the CDR3 is TGTGCCAGCAGTTCCCATGGAGCAGATACGCAGTATTTT.

This chain joins TRBV5-1 and TRBJ1-3; TRBD1 agrees at 7 bases. The CDR3 has 14 amino acids. Losses at the gene ends were 4 bases for V and 7 bases for J; bases not matched to a gene: 8. From germline, CDR1 is SGHRS and CDR2 YFSETQ. The CDR3 DNA follows: TGCGCCAGCAGCGGGGGGACAGATGGCAACACCATATATTTT. Translated: CASSGGTDGNTIYF.

This rearrangement joins TRBV2 to TRBJ2-7; 9 bases agree with TRBD2. Germline CDR1 is SNHLY and CDR2 is FYNNEI. V shed 6 bases, J shed 7 bases, and the junction held 10 bases outside the gene matches. The CDR3 is 14 residues long. The CDR3 DNA sequence: TGTGCCAGCAGCGTCTCGCGGGGGGGCGTGGAGCAGTACTTC. It codes for CASSVSRGGVEQYF.

The V gene is TRBV2, the J gene TRBJ2-3, with 7 bases lining up with TRBD1. The CDR3 is 15 amino acids. With 5 bases clipped from V and 0 bases from J, the junction kept 5 bases outside the gene matches. Germline V gene lookup returns CDR1 SNHLY and CDR2 FYNNEI. The CDR3, as DNA: TGTGCCAGCAGTCTGGACAGGACGAGCACAGATACGCAGTATTTT. This translates into CASSLDRTSTDTQYF.

The chain combines TRBV7-9 with TRBJ2-5, with TRBD2 matching 7 bases. CDR1 and CDR2 (germline): SEHNR, FQNEAQ (reference sequence). The CDR3 has 15 residues. V trimming: 1 base; J trimming: 1 base; junction bases outside the gene matches: 3. CDR3 region: CASSLVAGPQETQYF. In DNA, the CDR3 is TGTGCCAGCAGCTTAGTAGCGGGCCCCCAAGAGACCCAGTACTTC.

This clone was counted a few times. The chain uses TRBV6-5 and TRBJ1-5; unclear D gene. V was clipped by 5 bases and J by 5 bases, with 10 bases between them. The CDR3 extends over 13 amino acids. Germline CDR1 and CDR2: MNHEY and SVGAGI. CDR3 sequence reads: CASSRTLDQPQHF. The CDR3 nucleotides read TGTGCCAGCAGTAGGACTCTTGATCAGCCCCAGCATTTT.

With respect to this clone: At one boundary the junction diverges from the germline segment, which might be a read error. For the CDR3, the DNA is TGTTCCAGCGAGAGAGGTGTTAATGAGCAGTTCTTC. Its translation: CSSERGVNEQFF. The chain carries TRBV7-9 and TRBJ2-1; D is uncertain. Looked up from germline, CDR1 is SEHNR and CDR2 is FQNEAQ (reference sequence). The CDR3 is 12 residues long.

The rearrangement uses TRBV5-4 and TRBJ1-6, with a tentative D call TRBD1 (6 bases). Germline lookup yields CDR1 SGHNT and CDR2 YYREEE (reference sequence). V lost 0 bases, J lost 10 bases, and 11 bases lay in between. CDR3 length: 14 residues. CDR3 in DNA: TGTGCCAGCAGCTTGGACAGGGACGGGTCACCCCTCCACTTT. Its protein product is CASSLDRDGSPLHF.